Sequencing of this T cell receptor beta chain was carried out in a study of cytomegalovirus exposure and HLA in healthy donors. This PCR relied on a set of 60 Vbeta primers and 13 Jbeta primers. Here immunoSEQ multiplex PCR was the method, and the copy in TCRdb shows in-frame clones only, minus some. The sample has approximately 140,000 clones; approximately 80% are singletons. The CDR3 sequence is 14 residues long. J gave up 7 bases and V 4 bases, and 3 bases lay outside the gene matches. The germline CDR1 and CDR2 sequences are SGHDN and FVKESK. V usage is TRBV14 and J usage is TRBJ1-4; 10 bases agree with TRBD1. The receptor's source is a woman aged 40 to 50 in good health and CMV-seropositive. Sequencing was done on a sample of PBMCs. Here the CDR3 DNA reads TGTGCCAGCAGCCCCGGGACAGGGGCTGAAAAACTGTTTTTT. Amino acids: CASSPGTGAEKLFF.